The 18 T cell receptor beta chains below all came from one sample that was sequenced in a study of shared clonotypes between healthy human individuals. Generated by immunoSEQ multiplex PCR, the TCRdb table keeps only in-frame clones and is missing some. In the table there are about a million clones, under 80% of which are singletons. Sequencing was performed on memory CD4+ T cells sorted from blood. Subset in this sample: CD45RA-negative fraction. These receptors originate from a young man in good health.

This clone showed up just once. This rearrangement joins TRBV2 to TRBJ2-1; 9 nucleotides align to TRBD1. Germline loops: CDR1 SNHLY, CDR2 FYNNEI. The V segment lost 3 bases and the J segment 7 bases; nucleotides outside the gene matches: 13. CDR3 size: 17 residues. In DNA form, the CDR3 reads TGTGCCAGCAGTGACCCAACAGGGGGCAGGCGAGTGAATGAGCAGTTCTTC. It yields the protein CASSDPTGGRRVNEQFF.

This clone has only a few counts. The V call is TRBV5-6, the J call TRBJ2-7; D is perhaps TRBD2 (5 bases). The CDR3 runs to 14 residues. Per the germline V gene, CDR1 is SGHDT and CDR2 is YYEEEE. V was cut by 0 bases and J by 8 bases, with 15 bases left in between. CDR3 sequence reads: CASSLAFPLGQQYF. In nucleotides, the CDR3 is TGTGCCAGCAGCTTGGCGTTCCCACTAGGACAGCAGTACTTC.

This chain uses TRBV19 with TRBJ1-2; D is perhaps TRBD1 (6 bases). This CDR3 is built from 16 residues. Trimming removed 5 bases from V and 3 bases from J, with 19 bases in between. Germline values: CDR1 LNHDA, CDR2 SQIVND (reference sequence). CDR3 residues: CASSRGAQTGHYGYTF. The DNA of the CDR3 is TGTGCCAGTAGTCGGGGCGCCCAGACAGGCCACTATGGCTACACCTTC.

A word on this clone: Mismatch with germline at one junction end may stem from a read error. Other DNA sequences in the sample encode the same CDR3. The chain employs TRBV11-1 and TRBJ2-5, with a tentative D call TRBD2 (6 bases). This CDR3 comprises 14 residues. CDR1 and CDR2 from the germline V gene are SGHAT and FQDESV (reference sequence). The CDR3 region is CASSLASAGETQYF. The CDR3 DNA sequence: TGTGCCAGCAGCCTAGCTAGCGCCGGTGAGACCCAGTACTTC.

V gene TRBV11-2 combines with J gene TRBJ1-3; a weak D match, TRBD1 (5 bases). The V end lost 5 bases, the J end lost 1 base, and 12 bases lay between the germline ends. This CDR3 region has 15 residues. The germline CDR1 and CDR2 sequences are SGHAT and FQNNGV. The CDR3 region has the DNA TGTGCCAGCAGCCCCGGGACGGCATCTGGAAACACCATATATTTT. As protein: CASSPGTASGNTIYF.

This chain links TRBV10-3 with TRBJ2-5; 12 bases map to TRBD2. The length of the CDR3 is 14 residues. Germline loops: CDR1 ENHRY, CDR2 SYGVKD. J was trimmed by 4 bases and V by 5 bases; bases with no gene match: 2. The CDR3 nucleotides are TGTGCCATCAGTCCGGGACTAGCGGGAGAGACCCAGTACTTC. This codes for CAISPGLAGETQYF.

The chain employs TRBV7-2 and TRBJ2-2, with 8 bases identical to TRBD1. Germline assignment: CDR1 SGHTA and CDR2 FQGNSA. The CDR3 has 14 amino acids. Trimming removed 5 bases from V and 7 bases from J; junction bases left unmatched: 6. The CDR3 DNA is TGTGCCAGCAGCCTCCGGACAGGGTTCGGGGAGCTGTTTTTT. Translated: CASSLRTGFGELFF.

The chain combines TRBV7-8 with TRBJ2-1; D could derive from TRBD1 or TRBD2 (5 bases each). V lost 1 base and J lost 9, with 16 bases in between. Germline V CDR1 and CDR2: SGHVS, FQNEAQ. The CDR3 has 15 amino acids. The CDR3 nucleotides read TGTGCCAGCAGCTTAGGGTTGGGGGAAGGCGGTGAGCAGTTCTTC. Translating it yields CASSLGLGEGGEQFF. Full variable domain (remainder filled in from reference TRBV7-8 and TRBJ2-1): GAGVSQSPRYKVAKRGQDVALRCDPISGHVSLFWYQQALGQGPEFLTYFQNEAQLDKSGLPSDRFFAERPEGSVSTLKIQRTQQEDSAVYLCASSLGLGEGGEQFFGPGTRLTVL.

This clone occurred a few times. The rearrangement joins TRBV10-3 to TRBJ2-1, with 11 bases fitting TRBD1. Losses at the gene ends were 6 bases for V and 0 bases for J; bases not matched to a gene: 1. This CDR3 comprises 15 residues. Per the germline V gene, CDR1 is ENHRY and CDR2 is SYGVKD. DNA for the CDR3: TGTGCCATCAGAGGACAGGGGGCCTCCTACAATGAGCAGTTCTTC. This encodes CAIRGQGASYNEQFF.

The chain employs TRBV7-2 and TRBJ1-1, with 8 bases aligning to TRBD1. The CDR3 loop spans 14 amino acids. CDR1 and CDR2 from the germline V gene are SGHTA and FQGNSA. After removal of 1 base from V and 11 bases from J, the junction contained 9 bases not matched to a gene. The CDR3 protein is CASSLGVTGAEAFF. The DNA of the CDR3 is TGTGCCAGCAGCTTAGGGGTGACAGGGGCAGAGGCTTTCTTT. Combining the CDR3 with reference TRBV7-2 and TRBJ1-1 gives the whole variable domain GAGVSQSPSNKVTEKGKDVELRCDPISGHTALYWYRQSLGQGLEFLIYFQGNSAPDKSGLPSDRFSAERTGGSVSTLTIQRTQQEDSAVYLCASSLGVTGAEAFFGQGTRLTVV.

The chain is built from TRBV30 and TRBJ2-2; 9 bases line up with TRBD1. This CDR3 is 16 amino acids long. The V gene end was trimmed by 7 bases and the J gene end by 7 bases; junction bases not matched to a gene: 16. CDR1 and CDR2 from the germline V gene are GTSNPN and SVGIG (reference sequence). This CDR3 is CAFLPMGQGFGGELFF. Written as DNA, the CDR3 is TGTGCCTTCCTCCCAATGGGACAGGGTTTTGGCGGGGAGCTGTTTTTT.

J is TRBJ2-7 and V is TRBV5-6; D may be TRBD1 or TRBD2 (5 bases each). The CDR3 is 12 residues long. V was clipped by 3 bases and J by 4 bases, with 8 bases between them. The germline CDR1 and CDR2 sequences are SGHDT and YYEEEE. As DNA, the CDR3 is TGTGCCAGCAGCTGGGACGGATACGAGCAGTACTTC. This sequence encodes CASSWDGYEQYF.

The gene calls are TRBV6-5 and TRBJ2-7; 7 positions agree with TRBD1. The germline V gene encodes CDR1 MNHEY and CDR2 SVGAGI. The CDR3 totals 14 residues. V shed 7 bases, J shed 3 bases, and the junction held 9 bases outside the gene matches. For the CDR3, the DNA is TGTGCCAGCATCGTCGGGACAGAACACTACGAGCAGTACTTC. Translated: CASIVGTEHYEQYF.

V is TRBV5-6 and J is TRBJ2-7; no clear D gene. Germline-derived CDR1 and CDR2 are SGHDT and YYEEEE. The V end was cut by 0 bases, the J end by 5 bases, with 9 bases between. This CDR3 spans 13 amino acids. In nucleotides, the CDR3 is TGTGCCAGCAGCTTGGGGCGTTCGGACGAGCAGTACTTC. The encoded protein is CASSLGRSDEQYF.

J is TRBJ1-3 and V is TRBV5-5; D gene unclear. V lost 4 bases to trimming and J lost 0 bases, with 11 bases between them. The CDR3 consists of 15 residues. In germline, CDR1 is SGHKS, CDR2 YYEKEE (reference sequence). The CDR3 coding sequence is TGTGCCAGCAGCCCGGAAGTACGCTCTGGAAACACCATATATTTT. Its protein is CASSPEVRSGNTIYF.

This sequence joins TRBV10-2 and TRBJ2-7; the match to TRBD1 covers 9 bases. The ends lost 3 bases at V and 4 bases at J; junction bases unmatched: 25. CDR1 and CDR2 from the germline V gene are WSHSY and SAAADI. The CDR3 is 21 residues long. This CDR3 reads CASSESGRFPMRQGELYEQYF. The CDR3 bases are TGCGCCAGCAGTGAAAGTGGCCGCTTTCCGATGAGACAGGGGGAATTGTACGAGCAGTACTTC.

This clone has more than one count but fewer than ten. This sequence joins TRBV25-1 and TRBJ1-2; D not resolved. The germline CDR1 and CDR2 sequences are MGHDK and SYGVNS. The CDR3 is 15 residues long. The V end was cut by 3 bases, the J end by 6 bases, with 17 bases between. The CDR3 nucleotides are TGTGCCAGCAGTGATGTGAGAGGTCGGGATCATGGCTACACCTTC. Translating it yields CASSDVRGRDHGYTF.

The chain employs TRBV4-1 and TRBJ2-3, with TRBD2 as a possible D gene (5 bases). Per the germline V gene, CDR1 is MGHRA and CDR2 is YSYEKL. V dropped 0 bases and J dropped 5 bases, with 15 bases sitting between them. The CDR3 runs to 16 residues. The CDR3 nucleotides read TGCGCCAGCAGCCAAGATAAATCCGGAGGTGGAGATACGCAGTATTTT. It codes for CASSQDKSGGGDTQYF.